The 19 T cell receptor beta chains listed next were all sequenced from one sample in a study of T-cell memory formation after mild COVID-19. One entry per CDR3 protein, called by TCRdb with MiXCR from the 5' RACE reads. Altogether under 85,000 distinct CDR3 sequences are present, around 14% being singletons, with the ten largest covering 25% to 35%. Sequenced input: PBMCs or a T cell subset sorted from them (not recorded which). These receptors originate from an adult woman who had mild COVID-19 (a few samples of this study predate the infection). Cell type and time point are not known.

The V call is TRBV7-9, the J call TRBJ2-7, with D possibly TRBD1 on 5 matching bases. The CDR3 covers 16 residues. V lost 1 base and J 2 bases, leaving 15 bases between the germline ends. Germline V gene sequence: CDR1 SEHNR, CDR2 FQNEAQ (reference sequence). The DNA for the CDR3 is TGTGCCAGCAGCTTAGACCGATCAGGGAACCCCTACGAGCAGTACTTC. This sequence encodes CASSLDRSGNPYEQYF. Filled out from reference TRBV7-9 and TRBJ2-7, the complete variable domain reads DTGVSQNPRHKITKRGQNVTFRCDPISEHNRLYWYRQTLGQGPEFLTYFQNEAQLEKSRLLSDRFSAERPKGSFSTLEIQRTEQGDSAMYLCASSLDRSGNPYEQYFGPGTRLTVT.

This clonotype was seen more than once but under ten times. J is TRBJ2-1 and V is TRBV7-6; D call uncertain. Per the germline V gene, CDR1 is SGHVS and CDR2 is FNYEAQ. Trimming stripped 3 bases from V and 5 bases from J, with 5 bases between. This CDR3 is 12 amino acids long. CDR3 protein: CASSFADNEQFF. The CDR3 DNA is TGTGCCAGCAGCTTCGCCGACAATGAGCAGTTCTTC.

This clonotype was found a few times. The chain joins TRBV12-3 or TRBV12-4 to TRBJ2-3; TRBD2 aligns across 7 bases. Unmatched junction bases numbered 5, after V lost 5 bases and J lost 6 bases. The CDR3 contains 13 residues. In DNA form, the CDR3 reads TGTGCCAGCAGTATTGGACTAGAGGATACGCAGTATTTT. Translation gives CASSIGLEDTQYF.

There are a few counts of this clonotype. Written as DNA, the CDR3 is TGCGCCAGCAGCCGGGCCGGGACAGGGGGCTGGTACGAGCAGTACTTC. Amino acids: CASSRAGTGGWYEQYF. The rearrangement joins TRBV4-1 to TRBJ2-7; TRBD1 matches at 12 bases. Losses at the gene ends were 4 bases for V and 4 bases for J; bases not matched to a gene: 8. CDR1 MGHRA and CDR2 YSYEKL come from the germline V gene. The CDR3 totals 16 residues.

This clonotype was found a few times. The chain joins TRBV5-1 to TRBJ1-1; TRBD1 is a possible D gene (6 bases). V was pared by 0 bases and J by 1 base, with 10 bases between. This CDR3 comprises 15 residues. Germline assignment: CDR1 SGHRS and CDR2 YFSETQ. The CDR3 region is CASSLGVQGNTEAFF. DNA of the CDR3: TGCGCCAGCAGCTTGGGGGTACAGGGGAACACTGAAGCTTTCTTT.

The CDR3 nucleotides are TGTGCCAGCAGCCCGTGGACAGGGGATTCTGGCTACACCTTC. Translated, it gives CASSPWTGDSGYTF. This chain links TRBV7-9 with TRBJ1-2; 9 bases are shared with TRBD1. This CDR3 has 14 amino acids. Trimming at V came to 5 bases and at J to 7 bases, leaving 8 bases not matched to a gene. The germline V gene has CDR1 SEHNR and CDR2 FQNEAQ (reference sequence).

The chain couples TRBV6-2 or TRBV6-3 to TRBJ1-5; no clear D. Germline V CDR1 and CDR2: MNHEY, SVGEGT. Trimming cost V 6 bases and J 0 bases, with 9 bases left between them. The CDR3 is made up of 14 amino acids. CDR3: CASSSYGSNQPQHF. The CDR3 region has the DNA TGTGCCAGCAGCTCTTACGGTAGCAATCAGCCCCAGCATTTT.

This clonotype was seen more than once but under ten times. CDR3 in amino acids: CASSRGGSQETQYF. The CDR3 region has the DNA TGTGCCAGCAGCCGTGGAGGGTCTCAAGAGACCCAGTACTTC. The V call is TRBV7-9, the J call TRBJ2-5, with D possibly TRBD2 on 6 matching bases. Germline CDR1 reads SEHNR; CDR2 reads FQNEAQ (reference sequence). The V end lost 5 bases, the J end lost 2 bases, and 12 bases lay between the germline ends. The CDR3 is 14 residues long.

This chain uses TRBV29-1 with TRBJ2-4; possibly TRBD1 for D (6 bases). V lost 4 bases, J lost 9 bases, and 19 bases lay in between. Germline V gene data show CDR1 as SQVTM and CDR2 as ANQGSEA. CDR3 length: 14 amino acids. CDR3 amino acids: CSVGGAGEMSIQYF. CDR3 coding DNA: TGCAGCGTTGGTGGGGCAGGGGAGATGAGCATTCAGTACTTC. The entire variable domain, with the rest obtained from reference TRBV29-1 and TRBJ2-4, is as follows: SAVISQKPSRDICQRGTSLTIQCQVDSQVTMMFWYRQQPGQSLTLIATANQGSEATYESGFVIDKFPISRPNLTFSTLTVSNMSPEDSSIYLCSVGGAGEMSIQYFGAGTRLSVL.

This clonotype was seen only a few times. CDR3 DNA sequence: TGTGCCAGCAGCTTTCTGCGTGTTGGGCGGGAGGTCGGTGAGCAGTTCTTC. Translating it yields CASSFLRVGREVGEQFF. The chain uses TRBV7-9 and TRBJ2-1; 8 positions match TRBD2. CDR1 and CDR2 from the germline V gene are SEHNR and FQNEAQ (reference sequence). The V segment lost 3 bases and the J segment 9 bases; nucleotides outside the gene matches: 16. This CDR3 has 17 amino acids.

This clonotype was counted many times. The chain couples TRBV24-1 to TRBJ2-3; 8 bases are shared with TRBD2. Germline V gives CDR1 KGHDR, CDR2 SFDVKD. The CDR3 spans 15 residues. Trimming removed 0 bases from V and 3 bases from J; junction bases left unmatched: 1. This CDR3 reads CATSDLERETDTQYF. The CDR3 DNA reads TGTGCCACCAGTGATTTGGAGCGGGAGACAGATACGCAGTATTTT.

The chain joins TRBV24-1 to TRBJ2-6, with 11 bases aligning to TRBD1. Unmatched junction bases numbered 8, after V lost 3 bases and J lost 2 bases. Looked up from germline, CDR1 is KGHDR and CDR2 is SFDVKD. The CDR3 extends over 19 amino acids. Here the CDR3 reads CATSDSQDRGHAGANVLTF. For the CDR3, the DNA is TGTGCCACCAGTGATAGCCAGGACAGGGGGCACGCTGGGGCCAACGTCCTGACTTTC.

This clonotype was seen more than once but under ten times. The chain has TRBV13 and TRBJ2-7; a weak D match, TRBD1 (5 bases). The CDR3 contains 14 residues. V lost 0 bases and J lost 6, with 12 bases in between. The V gene's germline CDR1 is PRHDT and CDR2 FYEKMQ (reference sequence). CDR3 DNA sequence: TGTGCCAGCAGCTTAGGGTCCAGGGTTGGCGAGCAGTACTTC. This gives the protein CASSLGSRVGEQYF.

This clonotype was counted only a few times. V usage is TRBV14 and J usage is TRBJ2-7; D unresolved. This CDR3 is 12 amino acids long. V lost 0 bases and J lost 3, with 3 bases in between. Germline V CDR1 and CDR2: SGHDN, FVKESK. Written as DNA, the CDR3 is TGTGCCAGCAGCCAAGATCGCTACGAGCAGTACTTC. Its translation: CASSQDRYEQYF.

This clonotype was counted between two and nine times. The chain carries TRBV7-9 and TRBJ2-5; no firm D call. Germline assignment: CDR1 SEHNR and CDR2 FQNEAQ (reference sequence). With 1 base removed from V and 0 bases from J, the gap between germline ends came to 6 bases. The CDR3 has 14 residues. The CDR3 DNA follows: TGTGCCAGCAGCTTAGAATGGGACCAAGAGACCCAGTACTTC. It is translated as CASSLEWDQETQYF.

The chain couples TRBV4-1 to TRBJ2-3; D not certain. This CDR3 region has 15 residues. Germline assignment: CDR1 MGHRA and CDR2 YSYEKL. The germline V and J ends were trimmed by 0 bases and 2 bases, with 9 bases remaining between them. This CDR3 reads CASSQEARHTDTQYF. The DNA of the CDR3 is TGCGCCAGCAGCCAAGAGGCCCGGCACACAGATACGCAGTATTTT.

The table lists this clonotype with a few counts. CDR3 loop: CASSLGLHERPFEAFF. Here the CDR3 DNA reads TGTGCCAGCAGCTTAGGCCTCCACGAACGTCCCTTTGAAGCTTTCTTT. The V gene is TRBV7-9, the J gene TRBJ1-1, with no clear D. CDR1 is SEHNR, CDR2 FQNEAQ, per germline (reference sequence). This CDR3 spans 16 amino acids. V was clipped by 1 base and J by 7 bases, with 19 bases between them.

This clonotype occurred a few times. The CDR3 spells CASSQGTGTYEQYF. The CDR3 region has the DNA TGCGCCAGCAGCCAAGGGACAGGGACCTACGAGCAGTACTTC. The chain joins TRBV4-3 to TRBJ2-7, with TRBD1 matching over 8 bases. The CDR3 totals 14 residues. The J segment lost 2 bases and the V segment lost 1 base, leaving 1 base of the junction unmatched. Per germline, CDR1 LGHNA and CDR2 YSLEER.

The CDR3 here is CASSVEGVSNQPQHF. The CDR3 coding sequence is TGTGCCAGCAGCGTAGAAGGGGTTAGCAATCAGCCCCAGCATTTT. This chain uses TRBV9 with TRBJ1-5, with D possibly being TRBD1 (5 bases). Germline V CDR1 and CDR2: SGDLS, YYNGEE. V was shortened by 0 bases and J by 0 bases, with 7 bases between the two germline ends. This CDR3 contains 15 residues.